The sequence of this T cell receptor beta chain was determined in a study of cytotoxic CD8 clonotypes in ibrutinib-treated CLL. Sequenced by immunoSEQ multiplex PCR; TCRdb stores in-frame clones only, minus some. The sample contains approximately 130,000 clones, approximately 80% of which appear only once. Trimming took off 6 bases at V and 7 bases at J, with 12 bases between the two ends. Germline V lookup: CDR1 MNHEY, CDR2 SMNVEV (reference sequence). The CDR3 loop spans 12 amino acids. The chain combines TRBV27 with TRBJ2-5, with D possibly matching TRBD1 (7 bases). The sample was PBMCs, taken after 24 months of ibrutinib treatment. The source is a human donor with chronic lymphocytic leukemia. DNA for the CDR3: TGTGCCAGCAGGCTTCAGGGGGGGACCCAGTACTTC. Residues: CASRLQGGTQYF.